Listed here is a single T cell receptor beta chain. Donors in Cohort 3 counted as recovered after two negative PCRs, clearance, or symptom resolution. The data stem from a study of blood T cell repertoires in COVID-19. Study-wide background: Specimens from acute and convalescent COVID-19 originated in the United States, Italy and Spain.

The repertoire was sequenced with immunoSEQ multiplex PCR; TCRdb's copy has only in-frame clones and lacks some. The sample records roughly 260,000 clones, approximately 85% being singletons. From germline, CDR1 is WNHNN and CDR2 SYGVQD (reference sequence). The trim removed 6 bases at V and 7 bases at J, leaving 12 bases unmatched. This CDR3 contains 15 residues. The specimen sequenced was PBMCs or T cells enriched from blood (not recorded which). This chain connects TRBV10-1 to TRBJ1-1; 9 positions agree with TRBD1. The TCR sequence derives from a woman in her forties or fifties who had recovered from COVID-19. The CDR3 loop reads CASRGDRALVNEAFF. The CDR3 DNA reads TGCGCCAGCAGAGGGGACAGGGCTTTGGTAAATGAAGCTTTCTTT.